This T cell receptor beta chain was recorded in a study of T cells in Graves' hyperthyroidism and ophthalmopathy (dated by TCRdb to between 2018 and 2021). About the study as a whole: Peripheral blood samples were taken at initial diagnosis, before any treatment was given. The 100 discovery patients were randomly split 7:3 into training and test sets. An independent validation cohort of 18 to 20 hyperthyroidism patients and approximately 17 patients who later progressed to ophthalmopathy tested prospective prediction of ophthalmopathy. In addition, the study compared T-cell repertoires in thyroid tissue and in blood from roughly six Graves' hyperthyroidism patients. To identify distinguishing TCR V-J signatures, a discovery cohort of 90 to 100 patients was used, comprising 40 to 45 with Graves' ophthalmopathy and around 57 with stable Graves' hyperthyroidism. After blood sampling, hyperthyroidism patients were treated with methimazole at a starting dose of 30 mg daily, and ophthalmopathy patients were treated with high-dose intravenous methylprednisolone. TCR Vbeta CDR3 sequencing of approximately 140 peripheral blood samples (over 40 ophthalmopathy, over 70 hyperthyroidism and roughly 17 progressor patients) is reported in the paper.

Ophthalmopathy patients had moderately to severely active disease, with a Clinical Activity Score of 3 or more, a NOSPECS grade of 4 or more, and a disease duration of less than 3 months. Patients with uncontrolled infections, other autoimmune diseases, pregnancy or lactation were excluded. Diagnoses relied on clinical symptoms, serum thyroxine and TRAb, thyroid ultrasound and orbital computed tomography. Ficoll-Paque density gradient centrifugation was used to isolate PBMCs from approximately 10 ml of fresh peripheral blood. Total RNA was extracted using Trizol reagent, and RNA quality was assessed on an Agilent 2100 Bioanalyzer. With regard to this clonotype: The clone's antigen remains unknown. Compared with germline, one end of the junction differs, possibly owing to a read error.

The TCR beta CDR3 regions were amplified from the RNA transcripts. The first round of RT-PCR for the TCR CDR3 was performed with the HTBI primer set and the Qiagen OneStep RT-PCR kit. A second multiplex PCR round built the libraries, followed by size selection and purification. Sequencing of the libraries was done on an Illumina HiSeq2000 using paired-end 100 bp reads. Per the source publication's procedure: Raw data were processed with SOAPnuke, discarding reads with adapters, uncalled bases, mean Phred below 15, or no exact constant-primer or identifier match. High-quality paired reads were merged with COPE v1.2.5, and unique nucleotide sequences were defined as clonotypes. MiTCR v1.1 was used to align the clonotypes against IMGT TRBV, TRBD and TRBJ reference segments. The analysis included only V-J combinations with a frequency above 0.0001, which together covered 98% to 99.2% of the repertoires. A TCS score was defined as the ratio of F50 (clonal expansion) to E x V (chaos), with BLOSUM62-based TCRdist applied between CDR3 peptides within each V-J. Welch's t-statistics and random forest reduced several hundred V-J features to roughly 13, which were used in a naive Bayes classifier (R e1071). Using fastp trimming at Q25 and MiXCR clonotype assembly, TCRdb reanalyzed the public sequencing data and kept in-frame beta chains. Rows merge per CDR3 protein into single entries with the most common DNA and genes. V and J calls and clone size were set by TCRdb, not the authors. This sample has 500,000 or so distinct CDR3 sequences in its table, and about 15% of those were observed once. The top ten hold approximately 16% of the sample.

Findings and caveats that apply to the study as a whole: In validation, progression to ophthalmopathy was predicted by the model with about 70% sensitivity and roughly 76% specificity, a median of roughly 6 months before onset. A model built on a 13 V-J signature distinguished ophthalmopathy from stable hyperthyroidism, reaching 87.88% sensitivity and 81.08% specificity in cross-validation and 80%/75% in testing. Sample size was not statistically predetermined, and blinding of investigators to group allocation was not performed. Most expanded thyroid clonotypes (frequency above 0.001) were also detected in blood, a finding suggesting that blood repertoires may reflect thyroid immune responses.

Sequences SGHTA (CDR1) and FQGNSA (CDR2) are obtained from the germline V gene. Measured from the cysteine to the phenylalanine, the CDR3 is 11 residues long. The retained sequence is limited to the CDR3, 33 bases, with the frame set at the first base. Here the chain combines TRBV7-2 and TRBJ2-6; the D region possibly corresponds to TRBD2 (6 bases align). What was sequenced was blood. This receptor was identified in a young woman with Graves' ophthalmopathy. CDR3 reads: CASSLGRDAAF. The bases are TGTGCCAGCAGCTTAGGGCGGGACGCGGCTTTC.